This T cell receptor beta chain derives from a study of T cell changes during pregnancy in multiple sclerosis. Repertoires were generated with immunoSEQ multiplex PCR, while TCRdb's copy carries only in-frame clones and drops some. Of around 110,000 clones listed, about 89% are singletons. The CDR3 totals 13 residues. V lost 7 bases and J lost 4, with 11 bases in between. CDR1 is ENHRY and CDR2 is SYGVKD in the germline V gene. This TCR came from a female donor with multiple sclerosis, enrolled in a pregnancy study. The sequencing here drew on peripheral blood, taken before pregnancy. This chain connects TRBV10-3 to TRBJ1-5; D is uncertain. This chain's CDR3 is CAIMGAQNQPQHF. DNA for the CDR3: TGTGCCATCATGGGAGCACAAAATCAGCCCCAGCATTTT.